The rows below give T cell receptor beta chains drawn from one sample of a study of blood T cell repertoires in COVID-19. Profiled with immunoSEQ multiplex PCR; TCRdb holds only in-frame clones, not every one. Of approximately 170,000 clones in the sample, over 75% were seen once. The sequenced sample consisted of peripheral blood. The receptors come from a man in his 70s who had recovered from COVID-19. Both conserved end residues are trimmed from each CDR3.

j_call | v_call | cdr3_aa
TRBJ2-7 | TRBV7-2 | ASSTGLAGGEQY
TRBJ1-1 | TRBV5-4 | ASSSRQGETEAF
TRBJ2-3 | TRBV4-1 | ASSQAGTSGRHTDTQY
TRBJ1-3 | TRBV5-1 | ASSSSPGASSGNTIY
TRBJ2-7 | TRBV11-3 | ASSFRDRDEQY
TRBJ1-1 | TRBV18 | ASSPQTGVRAEAF
TRBJ1-6 | TRBV5-6 | ASSPDRGRSPLH
TRBJ2-1 | TRBV18 | ASSPLELAGYNEQF
TRBJ1-1 | TRBV5-4 | ASSLEGTLDTEAF
TRBJ2-1 | TRBV6-4 | ASSDSGQNNEQF
TRBJ2-7 | TRBV5-1 | ASSTHGAYEQY
TRBJ2-1 | TRBV9 | ASSVERGLYNEQF
TRBJ1-6 | TRBV4-1 | ASSQFPDGEVSSPLH
TRBJ2-7 | TRBV28 | ASSWTSGIGYEQY
TRBJ2-6 | TRBV2 | ATGGASSGANVLT
TRBJ1-4 | TRBV2 | ASSTPSGGATNEKLF
TRBJ2-1 | TRBV27 | ASSLSGRGYEQF
TRBJ1-1 | TRBV7-6 | ASSLGRGSTEAF
TRBJ1-1 | TRBV13 | ASKRGGEVTEAF
TRBJ2-5 | TRBV6-2/TRBV6-3 | ASSWNRGETQY
TRBJ2-2 | TRBV6-2/TRBV6-3 | ASSYSSWEGVAGELF
TRBJ2-3 | TRBV18 | ASSPLVSSGDTQY
TRBJ1-4 | TRBV28 | ASSLLQGANEKLF
TRBJ2-5 | TRBV10-3 | AISEPPGGGLAGVGETQY
TRBJ2-7 | TRBV10-3 | AIRDSTYEQY
TRBJ2-7 | TRBV9 | ASSPRTGAYEQY
TRBJ2-5 | TRBV6-5 | ASSSGDRQETQY
TRBJ2-2 | TRBV5-1 | ASSLAGTGELF
TRBJ1-1 | TRBV7-9 | ASSQHRRDSMNTEAF
TRBJ2-1 | TRBV18 | ASWGLAVGNEQF
TRBJ1-2 | TRBV12-3/TRBV12-4 | ASSLDQIRGYT
TRBJ2-7 | TRBV5-1 | ASSLGGSGTTYEQY
TRBJ2-3 | TRBV5-1 | ASSLGFGTSGTDTQY
TRBJ2-3 | TRBV7-9 | ASSFVGGDTQY
TRBJ1-4 | TRBV2 | ASSTQGFNEKLF
TRBJ1-4 | TRBV6-5 | ASSYLGDGEKLF
TRBJ1-2 | TRBV7-8 | ASSLALDTRESNYGYT
TRBJ1-2 | TRBV4-3 | ASSQGQGPNYGYT
TRBJ1-1 | TRBV12-3/TRBV12-4 | ASSFSQNTEAF
TRBJ1-5 | TRBV30 | AWRNPRDSNQPQH
TRBJ2-7 | TRBV7-2 | ASRISGQLGNEQY